What follows is one T cell receptor (beta chain) and its context. The antigen remains undetermined. CD4+CD25+CD127- Tregs, CD4+CD25- non-Tregs, CD4 and CD8 cells were sorted. The data were taken from a study of Tregs in tolerant kidney transplant recipients. Regarding the study as a whole: Biological reproducibility was not directly addressed, but technical replication error appeared minimal. The most relevant donor-specific Treg TCRbeta repertoire apparently came from expansion with activated donor B cells.

The assay was immunoSEQ multiplex PCR, and TCRdb's table has in-frame clones only and misses some. The sample has 92,000 or so clones; just over 90% are singletons. CDR3 length: 16 residues. J lost 6 bases, V lost 5 bases, and 14 bases had no gene match. Germline CDR1 is SGHVS and CDR2 is FNYEAQ. The chain has TRBV7-6 and TRBJ2-7; TRBD1 agrees at 9 bases. This sequence was found in a human donor in good health. The sample comprised CD8+ T cells from blood. The CDR3 reads CASSPSPRDRVSEQYF. The CDR3 coding sequence is TGTGCCAGCAGCCCTTCTCCCCGGGACAGGGTCTCCGAGCAGTACTTC.